This is a list of T cell receptor beta chains from one sample in a study of blood T cell repertoires in COVID-19. The data were produced by immunoSEQ multiplex PCR, yet TCRdb's version contains in-frame clones alone and is incomplete. This sample has over 200,000 clones, with 89% found just once. The sample was PBMCs or T cells enriched from blood (not recorded which). The source of these receptors is a woman in her twenties or thirties with acute COVID-19. CDR3s include the opening cysteine and the closing phenylalanine or tryptophan. Each record gives: J gene, D gene, clone size, V gene, CDR3 length, CDR3 DNA, CDR3 protein. The D gene is left open where the match is weak. Some rows mark clone size as missing; the rest say once, few, many or name a class of expanded clone.

>TRBJ2-3|TRBD2|-|TRBV9|15
TGTGCCAGCAGCGAAAGCGGGGGAAGCACAGATACGCAGTATTTT
CASSESGGSTDTQYF
>TRBJ2-1|TRBD1|-|TRBV7-7|15
TGTGCCAGCAGCTTAGACAGGGGGTCCTACAATGAGCAGTTCTTC
CASSLDRGSYNEQFF
>TRBJ2-1|TRBD2|-|TRBV30|13
TGTGCCTGGTGTCTAGCGGGGGGAAATGAGCAGTTCTTC
CAWCLAGGNEQFF
>TRBJ2-1|TRBD2|-|TRBV30|15
TGTGCCTGGAATCCCCAGCGGGGGGGCGTCAATGAGCAGTTCTTC
CAWNPQRGGVNEQFF
>TRBJ2-7|TRBD1|-|TRBV5-1|15
TGCGCCAGCAGCAGAGGTGGGACAGGGACCTACGAGCAGTACTTC
CASSRGGTGTYEQYF
>TRBJ1-1|TRBD1|-|TRBV7-9|19
TGTGCCAGCAGCTTAGCATCAGGGGAGACAGGGGGTCTGAACACTGAAGCTTTCTTT
CASSLASGETGGLNTEAFF
>TRBJ2-1|TRBD2|-|TRBV9|13
TGTGCCAGCAGCGGACTAGCGGGGAATGAGCAGTTCTTC
CASSGLAGNEQFF
>TRBJ1-6|-|-|TRBV19|12
TGTGCCAGCGGACAGCAGAATTCACCCCTCCACTTT
CASGQQNSPLHF
>TRBJ1-3|TRBD1|-|TRBV5-1|15
TGCGCCAGCAGCTTGGGGGACAGGGCAGGAAACACCATATATTTT
CASSLGDRAGNTIYF
>TRBJ2-6|-|once|TRBV24-1|13
TGTGCCACCAGTGCCCGTGGGGCCAACGTCCTGACTTTC
CATSARGANVLTF
>TRBJ1-1|-|-|TRBV25-1|15
TGTGCCAGCAGTGCCGTTGACAGCTTAAACACTGAAGCTTTCTTT
CASSAVDSLNTEAFF
>TRBJ2-1|TRBD1|-|TRBV5-1|18
TGCGCCAGCAGCGCAACCCCAAGACAGGGGAGCTCCTACAATGAGCAGTTCTTC
CASSATPRQGSSYNEQFF
>TRBJ2-5|-|-|TRBV3-1/TRBV3-2|13
TGTGCCAGCAGCACCTGGACTGGAGAGACCCAGTACTTC
CASSTWTGETQYF
>TRBJ2-2|-|-|TRBV28|13
TGTGCCAGCAGACTTACTCTCACCGGGGAGCTGTTTTTT
CASRLTLTGELFF